The T cell receptor beta chain described here comes from a study of cytomegalovirus exposure and HLA in healthy donors. PCR amplification relied on 60 Vbeta primers (plus 13 Jbeta primers). Clones were sequenced by immunoSEQ multiplex PCR, and TCRdb holds only the in-frame ones, with some missing. The repertoire holds approximately 38,000 clones, with around three fifths as singletons. Material: PBMCs. The sequence derives from a man aged 50 or older in good health and CMV-seropositive.

CDR3 DNA: TGTGCCAGCAGCTTAGCGCAGGGTGGCGGCTACACCTTC. The encoded protein is CASSLAQGGGYTF. This chain links TRBV7-6 with TRBJ1-2; tentative D call: TRBD1 (5 bases). Germline V gene sequence: CDR1 SGHVS, CDR2 FNYEAQ. V dropped 0 bases and J dropped 8 bases, with 10 bases sitting between them. The CDR3 runs to 13 residues.